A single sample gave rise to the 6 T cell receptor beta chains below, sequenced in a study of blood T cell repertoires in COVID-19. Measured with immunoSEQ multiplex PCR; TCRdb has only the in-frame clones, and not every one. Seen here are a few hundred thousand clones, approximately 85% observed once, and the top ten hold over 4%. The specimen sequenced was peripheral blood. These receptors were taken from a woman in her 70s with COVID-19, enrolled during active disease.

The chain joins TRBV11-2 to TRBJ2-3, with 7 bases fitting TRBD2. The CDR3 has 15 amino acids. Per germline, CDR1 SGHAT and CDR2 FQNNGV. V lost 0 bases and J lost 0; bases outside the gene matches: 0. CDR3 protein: CASSLDGRSTDTQYF. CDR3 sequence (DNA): TGTGCCAGCAGCTTAGACGGGAGGAGCACAGATACGCAGTATTTT. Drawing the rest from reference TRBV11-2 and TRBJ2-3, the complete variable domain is EAGVAQSPRYKIIEKRQSVAFWCNPISGHATLYWYQQILGQGPKLLIQFQNNGVVDDSQLPKDRFSAERLKGVDSTLKIQPAKLEDSAVYLCASSLDGRSTDTQYFGPGTRLTVL.

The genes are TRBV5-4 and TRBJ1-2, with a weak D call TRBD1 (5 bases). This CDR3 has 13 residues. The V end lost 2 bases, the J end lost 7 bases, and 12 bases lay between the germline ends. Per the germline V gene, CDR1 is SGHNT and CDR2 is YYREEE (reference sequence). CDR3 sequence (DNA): TGTGCCAGCAGCTTTATAGGGGCAGGTGGCTACACCTTC. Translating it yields CASSFIGAGGYTF.

The CDR3 DNA reads TGTGCCAGCAGCTTGCGGACAGGGAGGAATTCACCCCTCCACTTT. Translated, it gives CASSLRTGRNSPLHF. V is TRBV5-4 and J is TRBJ1-6; 8 nucleotides match TRBD1. With V trimmed by 1 base and J by 7 bases, 4 bases remained unmatched. CDR1 and CDR2 (germline): SGHNT, YYREEE (reference sequence). This CDR3 has 15 residues.

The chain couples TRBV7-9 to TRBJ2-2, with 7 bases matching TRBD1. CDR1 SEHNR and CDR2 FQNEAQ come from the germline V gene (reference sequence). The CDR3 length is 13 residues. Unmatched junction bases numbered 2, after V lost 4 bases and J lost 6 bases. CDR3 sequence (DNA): TGTGCCAGCAGCTACAGGGGCGCCGGGGAGCTGTTTTTT. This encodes CASSYRGAGELFF.

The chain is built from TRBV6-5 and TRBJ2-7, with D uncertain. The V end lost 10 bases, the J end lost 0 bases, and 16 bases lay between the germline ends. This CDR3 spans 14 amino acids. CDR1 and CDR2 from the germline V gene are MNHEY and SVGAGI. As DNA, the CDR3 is TGTGCCACCGCACGTCCTGCCAGCTCCTACGAGCAGTACTTC. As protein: CATARPASSYEQYF.

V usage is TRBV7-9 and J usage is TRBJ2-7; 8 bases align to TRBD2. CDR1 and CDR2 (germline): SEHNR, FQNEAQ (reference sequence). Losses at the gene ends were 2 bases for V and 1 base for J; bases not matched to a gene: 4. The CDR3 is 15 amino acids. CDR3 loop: CASSLPSGRSYEQYF. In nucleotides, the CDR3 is TGTGCCAGCAGCTTACCTAGCGGGCGGTCCTACGAGCAGTACTTC.